These T cell receptor beta chains were read from a single sample in a study of T-cell memory formation after mild COVID-19. TCRdb reprocessed the 5' RACE reads via MiXCR and lists one record per CDR3 protein. The top ten hold approximately 15% of the sample, which has some 120,000 distinct CDR3 sequences, about 16% seen once. Sample: PBMCs or a T cell subset sorted from them (not recorded which). The receptors come from an adult woman who had mild COVID-19 (a few samples of this study predate the infection). Cell type and time point are not known. Each CDR3 is given with its conserved first and last residue. The order of the fields is CDR3 protein, CDR3 length, V gene, J gene, clone size. Not all rows give a size; the values are once, few, many and, for expanded clones, a class.

CASSIAHRTDTQYF	14	TRBV19	TRBJ2-3	-
CASSLAPLTEYNEQFF	16	TRBV7-9	TRBJ2-1	-
CASSWMNTEAFF	12	TRBV6-2/TRBV6-3	TRBJ1-1	few
CASSFGQRMGQETQYF	16	TRBV7-8	TRBJ2-5	few
CASSQSGGKREQYF	14	TRBV4-1	TRBJ2-7	-
CASSRGPIYEQYF	13	TRBV4-1	TRBJ2-7	many
CASTTGTSGTTDTQYF	16	TRBV7-9	TRBJ2-3	-
CASSQDGDGSYEQYF	15	TRBV14	TRBJ2-7	-
CASSLERGLGLAGGQYEQYF	20	TRBV7-2	TRBJ2-7	-
CASSQGAGPSYEQYF	15	TRBV4-1	TRBJ2-7	-
CASSYRGFGNQPQHF	15	TRBV6-6	TRBJ1-5	-
CASNQQGAGTGELFF	15	TRBV5-1	TRBJ2-2	-
CASSLGLEPYNEQFF	15	TRBV7-6	TRBJ2-1	-
CASSLKAGGSYNEQFF	16	TRBV7-3	TRBJ2-1	-
CASSPPQGTPSYNEQFF	17	TRBV18	TRBJ2-1	-
CASSGDRAFSGNTIYF	16	TRBV7-9	TRBJ1-3	-
CASTHVGVYEQYF	13	TRBV6-5	TRBJ2-7	-
CASSSRQLSYEGPGELFF	18	TRBV7-8	TRBJ2-2	-
CASSLAVTSGAYEQYF	16	TRBV7-9	TRBJ2-7	-
CASGYGLRGVGETQYF	16	TRBV12-5	TRBJ2-5	many
CASSFGSSRSTDTQYF	16	TRBV7-9	TRBJ2-3	few
CASSAQEAGEQFF	13	TRBV18	TRBJ2-1	few
CASSRELTGASYEQYF	16	TRBV4-2	TRBJ2-7	few
CASSLGGGRENIQYF	15	TRBV12-3/TRBV12-4	TRBJ2-4	-
CASSESKGLSYEQYF	15	TRBV25-1	TRBJ2-7	-
CASTKGEGTNTGELFF	16	TRBV11-2	TRBJ2-2	-
CASSPVVAGGGDEQFF	16	TRBV7-9	TRBJ2-1	-
CASSSTGRSKQETQYF	16	TRBV5-1	TRBJ2-5	-
CASSRTGAPGYEQYF	15	TRBV13	TRBJ2-7	-
CASRSGAYEQYF	12	TRBV7-9	TRBJ2-7	few
CASSLEREGQDEQFF	15	TRBV7-7	TRBJ2-1	few
CSARSDGTSGSVRSSEQFF	19	TRBV20-1	TRBJ2-1	many
CASSMGWAAIQETQYF	16	TRBV19	TRBJ2-5	few
CASSLAPPLAGGTDTQYF	18	TRBV5-1	TRBJ2-3	-
CASSFGGSSTDTQYF	15	TRBV12-3/TRBV12-4	TRBJ2-3	-
CASSRRQGDNSPLHF	15	TRBV2	TRBJ1-6	-
CASSSGTEAFF	11	TRBV7-8	TRBJ1-1	few
CASSSGGAQYF	11	TRBV12-3/TRBV12-4	TRBJ2-5	few
CASSLSRTGYGYTF	14	TRBV27	TRBJ1-2	few
CASSPRTGYLTEAFF	15	TRBV18	TRBJ1-1	-
CASSFSDWYEQYF	13	TRBV6-2/TRBV6-3	TRBJ2-7	few
CASSLTGTGELFF	13	TRBV7-3	TRBJ2-2	-
CASSYVGTQYF	11	TRBV6-2/TRBV6-3	TRBJ2-5	-
CASSPPSTDTQYF	13	TRBV18	TRBJ2-3	many
CASSLGFGRAYEQYF	15	TRBV7-8	TRBJ2-7	few
CASSLEGSDGYTF	13	TRBV27	TRBJ1-2	-
CASSIGGTSYEQYF	14	TRBV19	TRBJ2-7	few
CASSTGQGPYEQYF	14	TRBV5-1	TRBJ2-7	-